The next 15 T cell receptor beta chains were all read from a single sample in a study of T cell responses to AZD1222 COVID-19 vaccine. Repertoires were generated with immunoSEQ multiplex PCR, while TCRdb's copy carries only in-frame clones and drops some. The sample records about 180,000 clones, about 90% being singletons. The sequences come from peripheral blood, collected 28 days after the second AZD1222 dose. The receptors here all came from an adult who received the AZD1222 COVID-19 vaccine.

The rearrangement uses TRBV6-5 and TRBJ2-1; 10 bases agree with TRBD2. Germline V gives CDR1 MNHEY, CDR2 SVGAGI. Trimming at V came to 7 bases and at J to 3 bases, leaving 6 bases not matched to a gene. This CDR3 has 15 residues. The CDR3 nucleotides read TGTGCCAGCATAAACAGCGGGGGGGACTACAATGAGCAGTTCTTC. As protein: CASINSGGDYNEQFF.

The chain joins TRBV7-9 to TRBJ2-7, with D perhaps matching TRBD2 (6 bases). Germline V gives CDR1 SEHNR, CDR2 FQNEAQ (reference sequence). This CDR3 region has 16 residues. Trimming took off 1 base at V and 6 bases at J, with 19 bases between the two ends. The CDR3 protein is CASSLGRGTQGGEQYF. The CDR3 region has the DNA TGTGCCAGCAGCTTAGGGCGCGGGACTCAAGGCGGCGAGCAGTACTTC. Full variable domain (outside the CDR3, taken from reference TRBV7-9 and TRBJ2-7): DTGVSQNPRHKITKRGQNVTFRCDPISEHNRLYWYRQTLGQGPEFLTYFQNEAQLEKSRLLSDRFSAERPKGSFSTLEIQRTEQGDSAMYLCASSLGRGTQGGEQYFGPGTRLTVT.

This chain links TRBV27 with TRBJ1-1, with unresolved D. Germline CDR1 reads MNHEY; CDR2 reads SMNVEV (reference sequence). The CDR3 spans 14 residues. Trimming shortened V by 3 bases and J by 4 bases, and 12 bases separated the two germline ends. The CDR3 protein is CASSLKVLGTEAFF. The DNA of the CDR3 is TGTGCCAGCAGTTTGAAGGTTCTGGGCACTGAAGCTTTCTTT.

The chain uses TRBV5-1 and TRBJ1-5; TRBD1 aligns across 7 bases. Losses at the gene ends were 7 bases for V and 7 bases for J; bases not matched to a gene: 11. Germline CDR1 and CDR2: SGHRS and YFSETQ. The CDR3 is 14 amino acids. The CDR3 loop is CASGTGEDGQPQHF. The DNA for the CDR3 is TGCGCCAGCGGAACAGGGGAGGATGGACAGCCCCAGCATTTT.

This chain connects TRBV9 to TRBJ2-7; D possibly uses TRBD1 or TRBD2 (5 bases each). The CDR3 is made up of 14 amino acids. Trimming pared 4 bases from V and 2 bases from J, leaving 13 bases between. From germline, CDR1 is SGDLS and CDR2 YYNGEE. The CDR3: CASSPLGVTYEQYF. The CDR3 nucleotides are TGTGCCAGCAGCCCGTTGGGGGTTACCTACGAGCAGTACTTC.

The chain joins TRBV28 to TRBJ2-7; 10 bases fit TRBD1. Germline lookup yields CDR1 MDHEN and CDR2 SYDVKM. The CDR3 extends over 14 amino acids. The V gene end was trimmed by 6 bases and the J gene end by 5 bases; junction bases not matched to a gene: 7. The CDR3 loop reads CASSSGQGVNEQYF. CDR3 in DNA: TGTGCCAGCAGCTCCGGACAGGGGGTCAACGAGCAGTACTTC.

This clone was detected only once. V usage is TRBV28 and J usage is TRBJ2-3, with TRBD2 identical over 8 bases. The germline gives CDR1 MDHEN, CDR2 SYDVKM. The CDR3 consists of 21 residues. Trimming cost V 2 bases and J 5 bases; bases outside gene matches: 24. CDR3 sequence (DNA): TGTGCCAGCAGTTTAGGGCCCACCTCCCGAGTATACGGGAGGGCAGGAGATACGCAGTATTTT. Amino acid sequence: CASSLGPTSRVYGRAGDTQYF.

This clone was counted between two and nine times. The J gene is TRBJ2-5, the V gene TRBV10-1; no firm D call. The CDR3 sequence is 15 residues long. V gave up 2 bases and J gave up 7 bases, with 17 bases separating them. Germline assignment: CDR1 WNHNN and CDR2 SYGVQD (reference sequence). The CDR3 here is CASSENVGQYATQYF. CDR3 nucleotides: TGCGCCAGCAGTGAGAATGTTGGCCAGTATGCGACCCAGTACTTC.

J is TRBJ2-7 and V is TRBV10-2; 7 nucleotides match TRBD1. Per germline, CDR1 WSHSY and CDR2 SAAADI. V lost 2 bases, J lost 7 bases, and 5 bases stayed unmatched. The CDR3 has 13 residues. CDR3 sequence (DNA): TGCGCCAGCAGTGAGCAGGGGGTGGGTGAGCAGTACTTC. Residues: CASSEQGVGEQYF.

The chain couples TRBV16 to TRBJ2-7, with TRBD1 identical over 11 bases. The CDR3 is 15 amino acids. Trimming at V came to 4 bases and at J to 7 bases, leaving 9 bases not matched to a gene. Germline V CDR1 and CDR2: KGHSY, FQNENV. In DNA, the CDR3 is TGTGCCAGCAGCCCCCCGGACAGGGGGCCGAGGGAGCAGTACTTC. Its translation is CASSPPDRGPREQYF.

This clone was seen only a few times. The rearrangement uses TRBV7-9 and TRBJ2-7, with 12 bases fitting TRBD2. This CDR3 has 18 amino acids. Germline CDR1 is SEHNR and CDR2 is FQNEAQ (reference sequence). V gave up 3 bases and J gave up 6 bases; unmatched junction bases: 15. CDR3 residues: CASSFPPRLAGDRSEQYF. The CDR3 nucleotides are TGTGCCAGCAGCTTCCCACCCCGACTAGCGGGAGATCGGTCCGAGCAGTACTTC.

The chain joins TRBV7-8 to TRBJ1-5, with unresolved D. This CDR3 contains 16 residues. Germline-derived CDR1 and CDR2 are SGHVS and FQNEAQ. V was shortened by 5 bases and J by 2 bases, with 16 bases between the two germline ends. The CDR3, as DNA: TGTGCCAGCAGCGCCCGACGGAGGGAAGGCAATCAGCCCCAGCATTTT. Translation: CASSARRREGNQPQHF.

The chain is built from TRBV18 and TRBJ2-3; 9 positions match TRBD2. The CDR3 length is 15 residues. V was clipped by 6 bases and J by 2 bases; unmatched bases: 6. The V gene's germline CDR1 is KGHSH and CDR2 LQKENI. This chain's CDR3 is CASSPGTSPTDTQYF. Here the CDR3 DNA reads TGTGCCAGCTCGCCCGGGACTAGCCCCACAGATACGCAGTATTTT.

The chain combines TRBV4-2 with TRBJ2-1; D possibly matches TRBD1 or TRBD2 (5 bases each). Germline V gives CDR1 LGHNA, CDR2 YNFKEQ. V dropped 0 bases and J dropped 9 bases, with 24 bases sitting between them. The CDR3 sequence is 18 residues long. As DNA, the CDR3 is TGTGCCAGCAGCCAAGATTATTTCGCGGCACTCTCGAGGGGTGAGCAGTTCTTC. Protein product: CASSQDYFAALSRGEQFF.

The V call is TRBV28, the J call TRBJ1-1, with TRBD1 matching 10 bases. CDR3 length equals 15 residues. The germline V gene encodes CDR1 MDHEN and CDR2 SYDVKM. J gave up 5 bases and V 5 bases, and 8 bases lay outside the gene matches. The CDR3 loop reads CASSPPGTGVTEAFF. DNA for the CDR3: TGTGCCAGCAGTCCTCCCGGGACAGGGGTTACTGAAGCTTTCTTT. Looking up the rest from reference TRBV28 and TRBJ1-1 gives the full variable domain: DVKVTQSSRYLVKRTGEKVFLECVQDMDHENMFWYRQDPGLGLRLIYFSYDVKMKEKGDIPEGYSVSREKKERFSLILESASTNQTSMYLCASSPPGTGVTEAFFGQGTRLTVV.